This T cell receptor beta chain appears in the sequencing data of a study of blood T cell repertoires in COVID-19 (dated by TCRdb to 2019 to 2021). About the investigation overall: Samples from collaborators originated in the United States, Italy and Spain and spanned both the acute and convalescent phases of COVID-19. The prospective study material was composed of cDNA or gDNA derived from T cells, B-cell-depleted T cells, or PBMCs. Deeply sampled blood TCRbeta repertoires from subjects exposed to, actively infected with, or recovered from COVID-19 were included in the dataset. A freely available public database, intended as a resource for researchers studying the immune response to SARS-CoV-2, is where the repertoires were released. Samples were obtained from the ongoing ImmuneRACE study (first 160 participants) and from 1,254 subjects provided by 6 global collaborators. Nearly every sample came with metadata listing a de-identified subject ID, COVID-19 status, age in years and sex. Where HLA class I and class II types were available, the types were taken from metadata supplied by the sample provider, not from assay-based typing.

Its CDR3 holds 14 amino acids, cysteine through phenylalanine. Of all the DNA, just the CDR3 is kept, 42 bases in frame from base 1. CDR1 and CDR2 are read off the germline V gene (reference sequence) as MNHNY and SVGAGI. The V and J ends are trimmed by 2 bases and 0 bases, leaving 8 bases between them. This clone was seen just once. It has no known antigen specificity. Base qualities are not recorded, but no much larger clone differs from it by a single base. Points the paper makes about the study in general: How much clinical and demographic metadata was included differed by source and by participant, and the metadata was provided uncurated.

TCRbeta CDR3 regions were amplified from genomic DNA using the immunoSEQ Assay, a bias-controlled multiplex PCR. The paper's data handling went like this. Within the assay, amplification of reference gene primers was used to estimate how many nucleated cells each sample contained. Sequence reads were collapsed and filtered to measure the absolute abundance of every unique TCRbeta CDR3 rearrangement. For each sample, productive Simpson clonality was calculated by taking the square root of Simpson's diversity index across productive rearrangements. This is the immuneACCESS table as TCRdb keeps it, with only in-frame sequences that have V and J called. A part of the clones is gone; compared with another copy, unresolved V genes explain less than half, and the rest is unexplained. D and trimming come from the DNA, and the V and J calls and clone size come from that table. In this sample the table shows about 300,000 clones, roughly 88% of which occur a single time. The leading ten clones occupy about 1.5% of the sample.

In Seattle, one collaborating source enrolled patients while the infection was active and tracked those patients longitudinally over the course of disease. Each collaborating institution followed its own protocols to collect whole blood in K2EDTA tubes. Collaborator samples were shipped for TCRbeta analysis as frozen whole blood, isolated PBMCs, or DNA extracted from either sample type. The chain is assembled from TRBV6-6 and TRBJ2-7; the best D guess is TRBD1, with 6 bases matching. Sequencing used peripheral blood. The clonotype was recovered from a woman aged 25 to 39 with COVID-19, enrolled during active disease. CDR3 region: CASSYRGSSYEQYF. At the DNA level, the sequence is TGTGCCAGCAGTTACAGGGGGAGCTCCTACGAGCAGTACTTC.